The clone carrying this TCR beta chain was detected only a few times. Its target is unknown. This sample stems from a study of beta chain features in type 1 diabetes. Findings and limits, study-wide: There was a moderate but significant shortening of TCRB CDR3s in all four CD4+ subsets of Type 1 diabetes patients.

Investigators reverse transcribed all isolated RNA, so they sequenced expressed TCRB transcripts. Profiled with immunoSEQ multiplex PCR; TCRdb holds only in-frame clones, not every one. The top ten hold 0.02% to 0.025% of the sample, which has 680,000 or so clones, roughly 12% seen once. From germline, CDR1 is GTSNPN and CDR2 SVGIG (reference sequence). The CDR3 is 14 amino acids. Trimming pared 0 bases from V and 5 bases from J, leaving 13 bases between. V is TRBV30 and J is TRBJ1-1, with D unresolved. This receptor was identified in a man aged 18 to 35 with type 1 diabetes. The sample taken for sequencing was naive CD4+ T cells from blood. The CDR3 is CAWSVGVRETEAFF. CDR3 nucleotide sequence: TGTGCCTGGAGTGTCGGGGTTAGAGAAACTGAAGCTTTCTTT.